This passage covers 10 T cell receptor beta chains from one sample sequenced in a study of Graves' ophthalmopathy and Graves' hyperthyroidism. The sequenced template was RNA, covering the TCR beta CDR3 region. In the first round, RT-PCR was carried out with HTBI primers, and a multiplex PCR formed the second round. Each CDR3 protein gets one entry after TCRdb re-called the multiplex PCR reads with MiXCR. The sample contains about 370,000 distinct CDR3 sequences, around 20% of which appear only once. The sequenced sample consisted of peripheral blood. These receptors were collected from a young woman with Graves' ophthalmopathy.

This clonotype has a count of ten or more. One base away lies a much larger clone, so this may be a sequencing read error. This chain connects TRBV28 to TRBJ2-5; D may correspond to TRBD1 or TRBD2 (6 bases each). This CDR3 has 15 amino acids. V was cut by 2 bases and J by 7 bases, with 17 bases left in between. Germline V lookup: CDR1 MDHEN, CDR2 SYDVKM. The CDR3 reads CASSLPTGLGGTQYF. The CDR3 DNA follows: TGTGCCAGCAGTTTACCAACAGGGTTGGGAGGGACCCAGTACTTC.

This clonotype came up many times. V gene TRBV28 combines with J gene TRBJ2-5; D is ambiguous. Trimming took off 4 bases at V and 7 bases at J, with 16 bases between the two ends. Germline CDR1 is MDHEN and CDR2 is SYDVKM. The CDR3 spans 14 residues. In DNA form, the CDR3 reads TGTGCCAGCAGTTCCAGTACAGTCGGCGGGACCCAGTACTTC. As protein: CASSSSTVGGTQYF.

At least ten counts were recorded for this clonotype. J is TRBJ1-1 and V is TRBV20-1; a possible D gene is TRBD1 (5 bases). Trimming left V 3 bases short and J 1 base short, with 15 bases between. The V gene's germline CDR1 is DFQATT and CDR2 SNEGSKA (reference sequence). This CDR3 has 15 amino acids. CDR3 sequence reads: CSARGPKGRNTEAFF. The CDR3 DNA reads TGCAGTGCTAGGGGCCCTAAGGGACGGAACACTGAAGCTTTCTTT.

This clonotype was counted ten times or more. V usage is TRBV30 and J usage is TRBJ1-6, with D tentatively TRBD1 (5 bases). V dropped 0 bases and J dropped 7 bases, with 13 bases sitting between them. CDR3 length: 15 amino acids. The germline CDR1 and CDR2 sequences are GTSNPN and SVGIG (reference sequence). The CDR3 reads CAWSVRAGTNSPLHF. In DNA, the CDR3 is TGTGCCTGGAGTGTACGGGCAGGGACGAATTCACCCCTCCACTTT. The full variable domain, rest sourced from reference TRBV30 and TRBJ1-6, is SQTIHQWPATLVQPVGSPLSLECTVEGTSNPNLYWYRQAAGRGLQLLFYSVGIGQISSEVPQNLSASRPQDRQFILSSKKLLLSDSGFYLCAWSVRAGTNSPLHFGNGTRLTVT.

This clonotype was observed at least ten times. The rearrangement uses TRBV15 and TRBJ1-1, with D unresolved. V lost 0 bases, J lost 5 bases, and 13 bases lay in between. The CDR3 has 15 amino acids. Germline lookup yields CDR1 LNHNV and CDR2 YYDKDF (reference sequence). This chain's CDR3 is CATSRDRVIGTEAFF. DNA of the CDR3: TGTGCCACCAGCAGAGATCGGGTGATAGGAACTGAAGCTTTCTTT. The full variable domain, its missing parts supplied by reference TRBV15 and TRBJ1-1, is DAMVIQNPRYQVTQFGKPVTLSCSQTLNHNVMYWYQQKSSQAPKLLFHYYDKDFNNEADTPDNFQSRRPNTSFCFLDIRSPGLGDTAMYLCATSRDRVIGTEAFFGQGTRLTVV.

Notes on this clonotype: This likely comes from a read error, as the CDR3 has no conserved phenylalanine or tryptophan at its end. This chain uses TRBV10-2 with TRBJ1-1; a possible D gene is TRBD1 (6 bases). CDR1 is WSHSY, CDR2 SAAADI, per germline. The CDR3 contains 13 residues. Trimming pared 5 bases from V and 4 bases from J, leaving 11 bases between. The CDR3 nucleotides read TGCGCCAGCAGTTTAGGGGGGACCACTGAAGCTTTCTCT. This encodes CASSLGGTTEAFS.

The V and J genes are TRBV12-3 or TRBV12-4 and TRBJ2-5; 8 nucleotides line up with TRBD2. This CDR3 is 13 amino acids long. V was clipped by 5 bases and J by 5 bases; unmatched bases: 4. Here the CDR3 reads CASSIGGVETQYF. CDR3 bases: TGTGCCAGCAGTATCGGGGGGGTGGAGACCCAGTACTTC.

This clonotype was found many times. The gene calls are TRBV18 and TRBJ1-1; D is undetermined. The germline V gene encodes CDR1 KGHSH and CDR2 LQKENI. Trimming left V 5 bases short and J 3 bases short, with 1 base between. The CDR3 totals 10 residues. In nucleotides, the CDR3 is TGTGCCAGCTCAGACACTGAAGCTTTCTTT. This gives the protein CASSDTEAFF. Full variable domain (outside the CDR3, taken from reference TRBV18 and TRBJ1-1): NAGVMQNPRHLVRRRGQEARLRCSPMKGHSHVYWYRQLPEEGLKFMVYLQKENIIDESGMPKERFSAEFPKEGPSILRIQQVVRGDSAAYFCASSDTEAFFGQGTRLTVV.

This clonotype was found a few times. V is TRBV4-2 and J is TRBJ1-1; D not resolved. The CDR3 covers 14 residues. CDR1 is LGHNA, CDR2 YNFKEQ, per germline. The V and J ends lost 0 bases and 4 bases respectively, with 9 bases between them. The CDR3 DNA reads TGTGCCAGCAGCCAAGACGCCCAAGGCACTGAAGCTTTCTTT. Its protein is CASSQDAQGTEAFF.

Ten or more counts support this clonotype. The missing conserved phenylalanine or tryptophan at the end of this CDR3 makes a read error likely. The rearrangement links TRBV29-1 to TRBJ1-1; D is perhaps TRBD1 (6 bases). Trimming took off 5 bases at V and 1 base at J, with 14 bases between the two ends. Germline values: CDR1 SQVTM, CDR2 ANQGSEA. The CDR3 extends over 14 amino acids. This chain's CDR3 is CSVLLAGENTEAFL. The CDR3 coding sequence is TGCAGCGTTCTGCTTGCAGGGGAGAACACTGAAGCTTTCCTT.